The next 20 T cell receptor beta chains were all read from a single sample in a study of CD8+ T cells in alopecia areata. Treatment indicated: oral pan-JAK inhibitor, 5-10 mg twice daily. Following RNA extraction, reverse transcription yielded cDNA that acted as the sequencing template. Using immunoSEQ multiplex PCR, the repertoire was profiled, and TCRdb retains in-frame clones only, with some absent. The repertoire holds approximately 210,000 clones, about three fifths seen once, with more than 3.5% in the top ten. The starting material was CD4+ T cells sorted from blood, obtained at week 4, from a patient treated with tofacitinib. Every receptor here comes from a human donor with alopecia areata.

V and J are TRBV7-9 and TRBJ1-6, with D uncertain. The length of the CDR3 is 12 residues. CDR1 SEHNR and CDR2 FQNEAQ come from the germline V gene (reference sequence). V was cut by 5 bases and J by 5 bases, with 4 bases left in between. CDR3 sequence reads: CASSPNNSPLHF. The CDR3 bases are TGTGCCAGCAGCCCAAATAATTCACCCCTCCACTTT.

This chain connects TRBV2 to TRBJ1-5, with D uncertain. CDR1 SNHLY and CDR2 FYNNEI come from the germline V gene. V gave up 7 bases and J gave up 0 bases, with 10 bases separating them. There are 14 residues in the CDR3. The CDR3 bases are TGTGCCAGCAACGAGGGAGATAGCAATCAGCCCCAGCATTTT. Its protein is CASNEGDSNQPQHF.

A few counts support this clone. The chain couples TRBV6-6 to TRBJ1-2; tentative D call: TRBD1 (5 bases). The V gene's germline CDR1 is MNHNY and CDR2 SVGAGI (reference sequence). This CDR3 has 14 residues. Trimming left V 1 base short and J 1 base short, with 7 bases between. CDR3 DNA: TGTGCCAGCAGTTACTTGACAGTTAACTATGGCTACACCTTC. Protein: CASSYLTVNYGYTF.

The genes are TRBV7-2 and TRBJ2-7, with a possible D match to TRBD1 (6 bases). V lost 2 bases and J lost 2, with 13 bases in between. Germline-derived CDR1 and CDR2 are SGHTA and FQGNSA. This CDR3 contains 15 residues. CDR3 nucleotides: TGTGCCAGCAGCTTATCAGGGGTCTTAACCTACGAGCAGTACTTC. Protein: CASSLSGVLTYEQYF.

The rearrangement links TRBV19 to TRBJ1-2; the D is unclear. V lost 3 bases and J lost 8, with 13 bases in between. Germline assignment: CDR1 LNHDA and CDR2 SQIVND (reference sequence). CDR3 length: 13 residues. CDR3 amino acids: CASSIYGPGGYTF. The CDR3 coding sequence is TGTGCCAGTAGTATTTATGGCCCGGGAGGCTACACCTTC.

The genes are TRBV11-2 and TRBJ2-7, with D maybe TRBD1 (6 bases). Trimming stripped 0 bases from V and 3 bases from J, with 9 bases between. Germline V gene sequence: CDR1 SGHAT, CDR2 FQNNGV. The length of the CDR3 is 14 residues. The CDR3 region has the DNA TGTGCCAGCAGCTTAGACAGGGGAAGCTACGAGCAGTACTTC. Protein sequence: CASSLDRGSYEQYF.

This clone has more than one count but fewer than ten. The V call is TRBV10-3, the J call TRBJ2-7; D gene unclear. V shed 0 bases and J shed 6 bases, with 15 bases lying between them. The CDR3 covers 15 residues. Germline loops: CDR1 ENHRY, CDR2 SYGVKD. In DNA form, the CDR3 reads TGTGCCATCAGTGAGTCGACCCCGGGCTACTTCGAGCAGTACTTC. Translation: CAISESTPGYFEQYF.

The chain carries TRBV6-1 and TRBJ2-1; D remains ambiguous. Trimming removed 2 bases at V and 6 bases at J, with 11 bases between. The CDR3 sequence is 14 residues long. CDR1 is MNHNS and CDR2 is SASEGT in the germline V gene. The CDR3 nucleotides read TGTGCCAGCAGTGAACCTGGTTCCCGCAATGAGCAGTTCTTC. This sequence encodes CASSEPGSRNEQFF.

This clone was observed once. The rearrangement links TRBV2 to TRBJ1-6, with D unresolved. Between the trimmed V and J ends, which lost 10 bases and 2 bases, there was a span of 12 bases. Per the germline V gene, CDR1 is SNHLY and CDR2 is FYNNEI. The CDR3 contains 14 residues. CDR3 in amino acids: CATLGRTYNSPLHF. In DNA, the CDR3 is TGTGCCACCCTCGGACGGACCTATAATTCACCCCTCCACTTT.

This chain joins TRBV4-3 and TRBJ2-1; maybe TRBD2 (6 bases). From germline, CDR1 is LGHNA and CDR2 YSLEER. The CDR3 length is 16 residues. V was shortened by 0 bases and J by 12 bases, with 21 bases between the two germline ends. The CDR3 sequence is CASSQDGGRSRAGQFF. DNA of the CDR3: TGCGCCAGCAGCCAAGACGGGGGACGCTCCCGGGCGGGGCAGTTCTTC.

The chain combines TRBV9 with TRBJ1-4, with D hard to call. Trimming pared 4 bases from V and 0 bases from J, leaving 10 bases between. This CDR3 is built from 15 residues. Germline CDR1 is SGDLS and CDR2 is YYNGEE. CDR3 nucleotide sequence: TGTGCCAGCAGCCTTCGACATACAACTAATGAAAAACTGTTTTTT. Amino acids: CASSLRHTTNEKLFF.

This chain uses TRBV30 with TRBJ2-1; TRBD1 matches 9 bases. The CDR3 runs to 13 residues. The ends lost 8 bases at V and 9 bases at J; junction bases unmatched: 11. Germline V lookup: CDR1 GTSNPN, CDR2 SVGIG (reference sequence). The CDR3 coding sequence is TGTGCCCATACCCGGGACAGGGTTGGTGAGCAGTTCTTC. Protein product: CAHTRDRVGEQFF.

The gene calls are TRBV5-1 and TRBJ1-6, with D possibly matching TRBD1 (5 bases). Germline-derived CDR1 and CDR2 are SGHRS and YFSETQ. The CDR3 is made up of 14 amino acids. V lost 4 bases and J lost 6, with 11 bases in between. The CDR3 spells CASSADSGNSPLHF. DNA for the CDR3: TGCGCCAGCAGCGCCGACAGCGGTAATTCACCCCTCCACTTT.

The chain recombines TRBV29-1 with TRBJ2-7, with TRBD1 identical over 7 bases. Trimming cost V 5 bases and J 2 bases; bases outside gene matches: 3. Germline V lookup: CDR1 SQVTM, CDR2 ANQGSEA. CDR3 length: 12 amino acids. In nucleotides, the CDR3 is TGCAGCGTTAACAGGGGTGCCTACGAGCAGTACTTC. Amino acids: CSVNRGAYEQYF.

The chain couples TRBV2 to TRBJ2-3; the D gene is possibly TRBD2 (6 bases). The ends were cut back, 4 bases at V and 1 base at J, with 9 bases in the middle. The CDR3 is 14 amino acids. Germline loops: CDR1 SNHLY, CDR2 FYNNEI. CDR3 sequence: CASSVAGRTDTQYF. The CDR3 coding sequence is TGTGCCAGCAGTGTGGCGGGGCGCACAGATACGCAGTATTTT.

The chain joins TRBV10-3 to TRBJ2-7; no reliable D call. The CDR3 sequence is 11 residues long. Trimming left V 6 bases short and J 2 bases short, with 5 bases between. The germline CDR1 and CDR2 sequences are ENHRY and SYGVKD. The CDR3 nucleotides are TGTGCCATCAGGGGCGCCTACGAGCAGTACTTC. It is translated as CAIRGAYEQYF.

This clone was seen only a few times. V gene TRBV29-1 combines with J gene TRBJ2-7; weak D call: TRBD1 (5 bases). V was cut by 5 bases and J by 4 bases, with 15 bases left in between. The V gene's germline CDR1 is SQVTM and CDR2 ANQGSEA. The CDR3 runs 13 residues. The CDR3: CSVLRGHSYEQYF. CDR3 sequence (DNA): TGCAGCGTTCTCCGCGGACACTCATACGAGCAGTACTTC.

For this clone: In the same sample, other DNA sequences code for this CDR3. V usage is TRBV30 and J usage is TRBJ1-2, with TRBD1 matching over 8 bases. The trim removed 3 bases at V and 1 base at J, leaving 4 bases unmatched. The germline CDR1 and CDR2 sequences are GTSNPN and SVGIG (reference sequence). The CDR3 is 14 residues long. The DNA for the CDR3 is TGTGCCTGGAGCCCCGGACAGGGTAACTATGGCTACACCTTC. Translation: CAWSPGQGNYGYTF.

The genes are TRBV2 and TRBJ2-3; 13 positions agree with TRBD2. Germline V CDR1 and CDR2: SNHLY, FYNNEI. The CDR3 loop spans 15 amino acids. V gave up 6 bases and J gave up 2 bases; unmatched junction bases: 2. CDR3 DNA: TGTGCCAGCAGGGGACTAGCGGGGTACACAGATACGCAGTATTTT. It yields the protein CASRGLAGYTDTQYF.

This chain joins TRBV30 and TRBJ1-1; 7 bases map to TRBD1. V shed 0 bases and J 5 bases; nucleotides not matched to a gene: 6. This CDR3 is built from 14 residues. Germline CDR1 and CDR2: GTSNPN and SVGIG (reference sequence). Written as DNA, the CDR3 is TGTGCCTGGAGTGTACACCCAGGGGGAACTGAAGCTTTCTTT. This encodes CAWSVHPGGTEAFF.